This is a list of T cell receptor beta chains from one sample in a study of identical twins. MiXCR, run by TCRdb on the 5' RACE reads, gives a single entry per CDR3 protein. In the table there are about 260,000 distinct CDR3 sequences, 7% of which are singletons. This sample also belongs to another study, concerning yellow fever vaccine responses in identical twins.

The sample taken for sequencing was memory (CD45RO+) T cells sorted from blood. The receptor source for this set is a woman aged 18-29 years in good health. The CDR3 runs from the conserved cysteine through the conserved F or W. D genes are given only for firm matches. Part of the rows lack a size; the others show once, few, many or a class for expanded clones.

>TRBV20-1|many|TRBJ1-2|TRBD1
CSAIPQGVDYGYTF
TGCAGTGCTATTCCACAGGGGGTTGACTATGGCTACACCTTC
>TRBV7-9|few|TRBJ2-3|TRBD2
CASSPRLAADTQYF
TGTGCCAGCAGTCCCAGACTAGCGGCAGATACGCAGTATTTT
>TRBV5-1|many|TRBJ2-2|NA
CASSPRAGLANTGELFF
TGCGCCAGCAGCCCTAGGGCAGGGCTGGCGAACACCGGGGAGCTGTTTTTT
>TRBV5-1|many|TRBJ2-2|NA
CASSKQGFDTGELFF
TGCGCCAGCAGCAAACAGGGCTTCGACACCGGGGAGCTGTTTTTT
>TRBV7-2|many|TRBJ2-3|NA
CASSLAGVGDTQYF
TGTGCCAGCAGCTTAGCGGGAGTAGGTGATACGCAGTATTTT
>TRBV6-1|few|TRBJ2-1|TRBD2
CASSEAFPGLAGGPSRNEQFF
TGTGCCAGCAGTGAAGCTTTCCCGGGGCTAGCGGGGGGGCCGAGTAGGAATGAGCAGTTCTTC
>TRBV21-1|few|TRBJ1-6|NA
CASSKASPGVSSPLHF
TGTGCCAGCAGCAAAGCCAGCCCCGGGGTTAGTTCACCCCTCCACTTT
>TRBV20-1|NA|TRBJ2-1|TRBD1
CSAPTQDRVLNEQFF
TGCAGTGCTCCCACTCAGGACAGGGTACTGAATGAGCAGTTCTTC
>TRBV24-1|few|TRBJ2-1|TRBD1
CATSDRGQGAGNEQFF
TGTGCCACCAGTGATCGAGGACAGGGGGCAGGGAATGAGCAGTTCTTC
>TRBV7-9|few|TRBJ2-3|TRBD2
CASSFTGGPTDTQYF
TGTGCCAGCAGCTTTACGGGGGGGCCCACAGATACGCAGTATTTT
>TRBV5-6|many|TRBJ1-1|TRBD1
CASSSGHFTGANTEAFF
TGTGCCAGCAGCAGTGGGCACTTTACAGGGGCGAACACTGAAGCTTTCTTT
>TRBV5-1|many|TRBJ2-3|TRBD2
CASRNPSGGRSTDTQYF
TGCGCCAGCAGGAACCCCAGCGGCGGGAGGAGCACAGATACGCAGTATTTT
>TRBV20-1|many|TRBJ2-5|TRBD1
CSARRDRGDETQYF
TGCAGTGCTAGGAGGGACAGGGGGGACGAGACCCAGTACTTC
>TRBV7-2|NA|TRBJ2-5|NA
CASSSRTTPSETQYF
TGTGCCAGCAGCTCGCGGACTACCCCCTCGGAGACCCAGTACTTC
>TRBV4-1|many|TRBJ1-4|TRBD1
CASSQEAFTGGNEKLFF
TGCGCCAGCAGCCAAGAGGCTTTCACAGGGGGAAATGAAAAACTGTTTTTT
>TRBV6-4|NA|TRBJ2-2|NA
CASIPFHGSPGELFF
TGTGCCAGCATCCCGTTCCATGGCTCTCCCGGGGAGCTGTTTTTT
>TRBV20-1|NA|TRBJ2-7|TRBD2
CSATDFSSGRWDEQYF
TGCAGTGCTACCGACTTCTCGAGCGGGAGATGGGACGAGCAGTACTTC
>TRBV6-2/TRBV6-3|NA|TRBJ2-1|NA
CASSYSRGGLPSEQFF
TGTGCCAGCAGTTACTCGAGGGGAGGTTTACCCAGTGAGCAGTTCTTC
>TRBV7-8|many|TRBJ2-1|NA
CASSLVVLAKNEQFF
TGTGCCAGCAGCTTAGTTGTGCTAGCTAAAAATGAGCAGTTCTTC
>TRBV7-2|few|TRBJ2-1|NA
CASSFTSQSYNEQFF
TGTGCCAGCAGCTTTACAAGCCAGTCCTACAATGAGCAGTTCTTC
>TRBV2|many|TRBJ1-1|NA
CASRGQLNTEAFF
TGTGCCAGCAGAGGACAGCTGAACACTGAAGCTTTCTTT
>TRBV7-2|many|TRBJ2-1|TRBD2
CASSLGLALNEQFF
TGTGCCAGCAGCTTGGGACTAGCCTTGAATGAGCAGTTCTTC
>TRBV7-8|few|TRBJ2-3|TRBD2
CASSSGTSGRSQYF
TGTGCCAGCAGCTCCGGGACTAGCGGGAGATCGCAGTATTTT
>TRBV15|NA|TRBJ2-1|TRBD2
CATSSPTSGRAGGEQFF
TGTGCCACCAGCAGCCCGACTAGCGGGAGGGCGGGCGGTGAGCAGTTCTTC
>TRBV5-5|few|TRBJ2-2|NA
CASSLDGLVTGELFF
TGTGCCAGCAGCTTGGACGGGTTGGTGACCGGGGAGCTGTTTTTT
>TRBV7-9|few|TRBJ2-3|TRBD2
CASSASGATDTQYF
TGTGCCAGCAGTGCTAGCGGGGCGACTGATACGCAGTATTTT
>TRBV11-2|many|TRBJ2-2|NA
CASSLEMGWATNTGELFF
TGTGCCAGCAGCTTAGAGATGGGTTGGGCCACTAACACCGGGGAGCTGTTTTTT
>TRBV5-6|NA|TRBJ2-2|NA
CASSPGVLNSGELFF
TGTGCCAGCAGCCCCGGCGTCCTCAACTCCGGGGAGCTGTTTTTT
>TRBV20-1|NA|TRBJ2-1|NA
CSASSSLASCNEQFF
TGCAGTGCTAGCAGTAGCCTAGCCTCCTGCAATGAGCAGTTCTTC
>TRBV12-5|few|TRBJ2-3|NA
CASGLTGRSTDTQYF
TGTGCTAGTGGTTTAACGGGACGGTCCACAGATACGCAGTATTTT
>TRBV28|NA|TRBJ1-5|NA
CATSYQPQHF
TGTGCCACCTCATATCAGCCCCAGCATTTT
>TRBV19|NA|TRBJ2-7|NA
CASSIGPQVRDEQYF
TGTGCCAGTAGTATAGGCCCACAGGTGAGGGACGAGCAGTACTTC
>TRBV4-1|few|TRBJ2-5|NA
CASSQEGRGQETQYF
TGCGCCAGCAGCCAAGAAGGCAGGGGTCAGGAGACCCAGTACTTC
>TRBV5-1|many|TRBJ2-3|TRBD1
CASSLARDRPTDTQYF
TGCGCCAGCAGCTTGGCCCGGGACAGACCCACAGATACGCAGTATTTT
>TRBV5-1|few|TRBJ2-7|NA
CASSLGPSSAGYEQYF
TGCGCCAGCAGCTTGGGTCCCTCTTCAGCGGGCTACGAGCAGTACTTC
>TRBV9|NA|TRBJ2-7|TRBD2
CASTRLAELSYEQYF
TGTGCCAGCACCCGACTAGCCGAACTCTCCTACGAGCAGTACTTC
>TRBV7-9|NA|TRBJ2-1|NA
CASIPGAGAYNEQFF
TGTGCCAGCATACCGGGTGCGGGCGCTTACAATGAGCAGTTCTTC
>TRBV10-3|few|TRBJ2-3|TRBD2
CAISEPLAGKADTQYF
TGTGCCATCAGTGAGCCACTAGCGGGAAAGGCGGATACGCAGTATTTT
>TRBV12-3/TRBV12-4|many|TRBJ2-1|TRBD1
CASSLALWGQNEQFF
TGTGCCAGCAGTTTAGCGCTATGGGGACAGAATGAGCAGTTCTTC
>TRBV7-9|NA|TRBJ2-5|TRBD1
CASSSGQGRKTQYF
TGTGCCAGCAGCTCGGGACAGGGGAGGAAGACCCAGTACTTC
>TRBV15|few|TRBJ2-2|NA
CATRPGAVDTGELFF
TGTGCCACTCGTCCGGGAGCCGTCGACACCGGGGAGCTGTTTTTT